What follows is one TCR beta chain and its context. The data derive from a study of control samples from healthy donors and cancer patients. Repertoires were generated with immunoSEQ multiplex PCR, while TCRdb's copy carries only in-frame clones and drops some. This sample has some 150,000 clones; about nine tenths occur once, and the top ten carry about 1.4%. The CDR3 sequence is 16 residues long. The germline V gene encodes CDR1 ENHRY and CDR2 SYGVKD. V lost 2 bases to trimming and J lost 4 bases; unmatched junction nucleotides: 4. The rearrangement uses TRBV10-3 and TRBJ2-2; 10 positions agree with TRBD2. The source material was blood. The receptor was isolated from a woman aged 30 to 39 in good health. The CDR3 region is CAISETSGGATGELFF. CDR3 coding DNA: TGTGCCATCAGTGAGACCAGCGGGGGGGCCACCGGGGAGCTGTTTTTT.